Listed below are T cell receptor beta chains from one sample, sequenced in a study of patients and donors after allogeneic stem cell transplantation. A single record per CDR3 protein comes from TCRdb applying MiXCR to the RT-PCR reads. The sample holds about 960,000 distinct CDR3 sequences, about a sixth seen once. Material for sequencing was blood, either unsorted or a sorted T cell fraction (not recorded which). The receptors originated from a human donor who was either an allogeneic HSCT recipient or a stem cell or donor lymphocyte infusion donor (not recorded which). It is not recorded whose cells these are; they may come from a transplant donor. The CDR3 runs from the conserved cysteine through the conserved F or W. A D gene is named only where the DNA matches it firmly. Some rows have no size entry. The others give once, few or many, or a class for an expanded clone.

v_call: TRBV6-1; j_call: TRBJ2-1; d_call: TRBD2; clone_size: few; cdr3_length: 18; cdr3_nt: TGTGCCAGCAGGAAGGGACTAGCGGGAGGAGTCAGCTACAATGAGCAGTTCTTC; cdr3_aa: CASRKGLAGGVSYNEQFF
v_call: TRBV25-1; j_call: TRBJ2-1; d_call: TRBD2; clone_size: .; cdr3_length: 16; cdr3_nt: TGTGCCAGCAGTGAATTGGGGACTAGCGGGATCAATGAGCAGTTCTTC; cdr3_aa: CASSELGTSGINEQFF
v_call: TRBV12-3/TRBV12-4; j_call: TRBJ2-7; d_call: .; clone_size: once; cdr3_length: 14; cdr3_nt: TGTGCCAGCAGTACCCATCGGCAGGAAAACGAGCAGTACTTC; cdr3_aa: CASSTHRQENEQYF
v_call: TRBV9; j_call: TRBJ1-1; d_call: .; clone_size: few; cdr3_length: 14; cdr3_nt: TGTGCCAGCAGCGGAACAGGGATGAACACTGAAGCTTTCTTT; cdr3_aa: CASSGTGMNTEAFF
v_call: TRBV5-6; j_call: TRBJ2-1; d_call: TRBD2; clone_size: .; cdr3_length: 15; cdr3_nt: TGTGCCAGCAGTAAGAGAGCGGGGCCTGCCAATGAGCAGTTCTTC; cdr3_aa: CASSKRAGPANEQFF
v_call: TRBV6-1; j_call: TRBJ2-3; d_call: TRBD2; clone_size: few; cdr3_length: 16; cdr3_nt: TGTGCCAGCAGTCGAGGACTAGCGGGAGCGGGAGATACGCAGTATTTT; cdr3_aa: CASSRGLAGAGDTQYF
v_call: TRBV12-3/TRBV12-4; j_call: TRBJ1-5; d_call: TRBD1; clone_size: few; cdr3_length: 14; cdr3_nt: TGTGCCAGCAGTTCGCAGGGGGTCAATCAGCCCCAGCATTTT; cdr3_aa: CASSSQGVNQPQHF
v_call: TRBV4-1; j_call: TRBJ2-2; d_call: TRBD2; clone_size: .; cdr3_length: 17; cdr3_nt: TGCGCCAGCAGCCAAGATAGTCCTAGCGGGATGACCGGGGAGCTGTTTTTT; cdr3_aa: CASSQDSPSGMTGELFF
v_call: TRBV27; j_call: TRBJ1-2; d_call: TRBD1; clone_size: .; cdr3_length: 15; cdr3_nt: TGTGCCAGCCGCACCCCCGACAGGGGTGCCTATGGCTACACCTTC; cdr3_aa: CASRTPDRGAYGYTF
v_call: TRBV9; j_call: TRBJ1-2; d_call: .; clone_size: .; cdr3_length: 13; cdr3_nt: TGTGCCAGCAGCGCCGCAGCAAACTATGGCTACACCTTC; cdr3_aa: CASSAAANYGYTF
v_call: TRBV28; j_call: TRBJ2-2; d_call: TRBD1; clone_size: .; cdr3_length: 16; cdr3_nt: TGTGCCAGCAGCCCCACCGGGACAGTAAACACCGGGGAGCTGTTTTTT; cdr3_aa: CASSPTGTVNTGELFF
v_call: TRBV9; j_call: TRBJ1-2; d_call: .; clone_size: .; cdr3_length: 16; cdr3_nt: TGTGCCAGCAGCCTCACACGGACAGCTAACTATTATGGCTACACCTTC; cdr3_aa: CASSLTRTANYYGYTF
v_call: TRBV28; j_call: TRBJ2-4; d_call: .; clone_size: .; cdr3_length: 17; cdr3_nt: TGTGCCAGCAGCCGCGGTAGACCGGTTACGACCAAAAACATTCAGTACTTC; cdr3_aa: CASSRGRPVTTKNIQYF
v_call: TRBV12-5; j_call: TRBJ1-1; d_call: .; clone_size: .; cdr3_length: 18; cdr3_nt: TGTGCTAGTGGTTTGGTACCGGGGGGGGCCGTAATGAACACTGAAGCTTTCTTT; cdr3_aa: CASGLVPGGAVMNTEAFF
v_call: TRBV6-1; j_call: TRBJ2-5; d_call: .; clone_size: once; cdr3_length: 15; cdr3_nt: TGTGCCAGCAGTGAAACGACGACTGCTCAAGAGACCCAGTACTTC; cdr3_aa: CASSETTTAQETQYF
v_call: TRBV5-1; j_call: TRBJ2-1; d_call: .; clone_size: few; cdr3_length: 16; cdr3_nt: TGCGCCAGCAGCTTGGGTGCGGGAAGCGCCTACAATGAGCAGTTCTTC; cdr3_aa: CASSLGAGSAYNEQFF
v_call: TRBV6-1; j_call: TRBJ2-5; d_call: .; clone_size: .; cdr3_length: 13; cdr3_nt: TGTGCCAGCAGGCGAGGGGAGCAAGAGACCCAGTACTTC; cdr3_aa: CASRRGEQETQYF